This T cell receptor beta chain derives from a study of Graves' ophthalmopathy and Graves' hyperthyroidism. Overall study results and limits: Separation of ophthalmopathy from stable hyperthyroidism was achieved by a 13-signature model, at 85% to 90% sensitivity and around 81% specificity.

Scientists amplified the TCR beta CDR3 regions from RNA transcripts. The workflow started with a first-round RT-PCR run with HTBI primers and then moved on to a second-round multiplex PCR. From the multiplex PCR reads, TCRdb called clonotypes with MiXCR, one entry per CDR3 protein. The sample contains about 380,000 distinct CDR3 sequences, 15% of which appear only once. At least ten counts were recorded for this clonotype. Antigen specificity is unknown. Ophthalmopathy absent within 18 months of follow-up marked hyperthyroidism as stable. Clinical symptoms, serum thyroxine, TRAb, thyroid ultrasound and orbital computed tomography were relied on for diagnosis. The CDR3 totals 16 residues. The V gene lost 1 base and the J gene lost 0 bases, with 13 bases spanning the gap. Germline lookup yields CDR1 SGHDT and CDR2 YYEEEE.

The rearrangement links TRBV5-6 to TRBJ2-5; a weak D match, TRBD1 (6 bases). This TCR came from a woman between 18 and 29 years old with stable Graves' hyperthyroidism. Sequenced input: peripheral blood. CDR3 nucleotide sequence: TGTGCCAGCAGCTTGCTTAGGACAGCAAACCAAGAGACCCAGTACTTC. It translates to CASSLLRTANQETQYF.